This TCR beta chain came from a study of blood T cell repertoires in COVID-19. Across the whole study: From T cells, B-cell-depleted T cells, or PBMCs came the material, which was cDNA or gDNA.

In the source study's methods: Cell counts per sample came from amplifying reference gene primers. Produced via immunoSEQ multiplex PCR; TCRdb's table is partial and in-frame only. Clonal size and the V and J genes are those of that table, whereas D and trimming came from the DNA. Among about 44,000 clones listed, 80% to 90% were seen once. Input material: peripheral blood. The TCR sequence derives from a man aged 70-80 years with active COVID-19.

CDR3 amino acids: CASSLAGGTAYF. The CDR3 DNA sequence: TGTGCCAGCAGTTTAGCGGGGGGGACGGCCTACTTC. The genes are TRBV12-3 or TRBV12-4 and TRBJ2-7; 7 bases fit TRBD2. This CDR3 has 12 residues. With V trimmed by 0 bases and J by 13 bases, 6 bases remained unmatched.